Presented here are 28 T cell receptor beta chains from one specimen sequenced in a study of neurological immune-mediated disorders. TCRdb re-called the 5' RACE reads through MiXCR, storing one row per CDR3 protein. The sample gives approximately 36,000 distinct CDR3 sequences, 11% to 15% of which show up once; 20% to 30% is in the top ten. Sequencing was performed on PBMCs. Receptors originate from a woman aged 45-60 years with HTLV-1-associated myelopathy (HAM/TSP).

The sample holds many counts of this clonotype. The chain carries TRBV2 and TRBJ1-1; 8 bases line up with TRBD1. The V and J ends lost 7 bases and 1 base, in that order; junction bases with no gene match: 5. The germline gives CDR1 SNHLY, CDR2 FYNNEI. There are 14 residues in the CDR3. For the CDR3, the DNA is TGTGCCAGCACCGGACAGGGAGCGAACACTGAAGCTTTCTTT. Protein sequence: CASTGQGANTEAFF.

This clonotype has at least ten counts. The rearrangement links TRBV2 to TRBJ1-5; D remains unclear. Germline V gene lookup returns CDR1 SNHLY and CDR2 FYNNEI. Trimming stripped 0 bases from V and 7 bases from J, with 10 bases between. This CDR3 is built from 14 residues. The CDR3, as DNA: TGTGCCAGCAGTGAAGCAGGGCGAATACAGCCCCAGCATTTT. Amino acid sequence: CASSEAGRIQPQHF.

This clonotype has at least ten counts. This chain connects TRBV5-1 to TRBJ2-2; D possibly corresponds to TRBD1 (6 bases). CDR1 is SGHRS and CDR2 is YFSETQ in the germline V gene. The CDR3 consists of 14 residues. The V end was cut by 3 bases, the J end by 4 bases, with 10 bases between. As DNA, the CDR3 is TGCGCCAGCAGCTGGACCAGGGGCACCGGGGAGCTGTTTTTT. It codes for CASSWTRGTGELFF.

The sample holds many counts of this clonotype. This chain links TRBV7-2 with TRBJ1-2; D not resolved. Germline assignment: CDR1 SGHTA and CDR2 FQGNSA. The CDR3 is 13 residues long. Deletions cut 1 base from V and 2 bases from J, with 5 bases between. CDR3 bases: TGTGCCAGCAGCTTAGATCAAAACTATGGCTACACCTTC. As protein: CASSLDQNYGYTF.

The sample holds many counts of this clonotype. The rearrangement links TRBV14 to TRBJ1-2; the match to TRBD1 covers 7 bases. Germline CDR1 reads SGHDN; CDR2 reads FVKESK. V trimming: 4 bases; J trimming: 11 bases; junction bases outside the gene matches: 7. The CDR3 runs 12 residues. CDR3 nucleotide sequence: TGTGCCAGCAGCCCTACCGGGACAGAGTACACCTTC. This sequence encodes CASSPTGTEYTF.

This clonotype occurred many times. This rearrangement joins TRBV4-3 to TRBJ1-5; no reliable D call. The CDR3 runs 14 residues. Trimming stripped 1 base from V and 7 bases from J, with 11 bases between. Germline V lookup: CDR1 LGHNA, CDR2 YSLEER. CDR3 in DNA: TGCGCCAGCAGCCAAGGATCAGGTGTACAGCCCCAGCATTTT. The encoded protein is CASSQGSGVQPQHF.

Many counts were recorded for this clonotype. The chain has TRBV28 and TRBJ1-3; D call uncertain. V shed 5 bases and J shed 4 bases, with 6 bases lying between them. The germline V gene encodes CDR1 MDHEN and CDR2 SYDVKM. The CDR3 is 12 residues long. The CDR3 loop reads CASSVQGNTIYF. DNA for the CDR3: TGTGCCAGCAGTGTACAGGGAAACACCATATATTTT.

This clonotype occurred many times. This chain uses TRBV14 with TRBJ1-2; 9 bases are shared with TRBD1. Germline V gives CDR1 SGHDN, CDR2 FVKESK. With V trimmed by 4 bases and J by 4 bases, 4 bases remained unmatched. This CDR3 has 14 residues. CDR3 coding DNA: TGTGCCAGCAGCCGGGACAGGGTTTCCTATGGCTACACCTTC. Residues: CASSRDRVSYGYTF.

This clonotype showed up many times. The V and J genes are TRBV20-1 and TRBJ1-1; D ambiguous. CDR1 DFQATT and CDR2 SNEGSKA come from the germline V gene (reference sequence). V was cut by 1 base and J by 3 bases, with 21 bases left in between. The CDR3 has 17 residues. CDR3 bases: TGCAGTGCTAGAGCGTGGCGGCGGGTCTTAGAAGACACTGAAGCTTTCTTT. Translation gives CSARAWRRVLEDTEAFF.

The chain is built from TRBV20-1 and TRBJ2-7; 8 bases align to TRBD1. CDR1 and CDR2 (germline): DFQATT, SNEGSKA (reference sequence). The ends lost 5 bases at V and 5 bases at J; junction bases unmatched: 8. This CDR3 comprises 13 residues. The CDR3 spells CSAWDRQVHEQYF. In DNA, the CDR3 is TGCAGTGCTTGGGACAGGCAGGTCCACGAGCAGTACTTC.

This clonotype was observed at least ten times. The gene calls are TRBV6-4 and TRBJ2-1; tentative D call: TRBD1 (5 bases). The CDR3 is 13 residues long. Per the germline V gene, CDR1 is MRHNA and CDR2 is SNTAGT. V was trimmed by 4 bases and J by 9 bases, leaving 13 bases between them. CDR3 nucleotides: TGTGCCAGCAGTGGGGGCCTCGGGCGTGAGCAGTTCTTC. Translating gives CASSGGLGREQFF.

This clonotype was recorded at least ten times. The CDR3 DNA reads TGTGCCAGCAGTGAAAATGCTCCGACAGGGCTTAATGAAAAACTGTTTTTT. Protein: CASSENAPTGLNEKLFF. The rearrangement links TRBV6-1 to TRBJ1-4, with 7 bases identical to TRBD1. There are 17 residues in the CDR3. V lost 2 bases to trimming and J lost 4 bases; unmatched junction nucleotides: 10. Germline CDR1 and CDR2: MNHNS and SASEGT.

This clonotype came up a few times. The V and J genes are TRBV3-1 and TRBJ2-1; no reliable D call. The CDR3 covers 13 residues. CDR1 is LGHDT, CDR2 YNNKEL, per germline (reference sequence). V lost 0 bases to trimming and J lost 5 bases, with 5 bases between them. The CDR3 nucleotides read TGTGCCAGCAGCCAAGAAGCTGACAATGAGCAGTTCTTC. This gives the protein CASSQEADNEQFF.

The chain carries TRBV11-2 and TRBJ2-3; 7 positions agree with TRBD2. V dropped 0 bases and J dropped 6; count of bases not matched to a gene: 6. Germline values: CDR1 SGHAT, CDR2 FQNNGV. The CDR3 extends over 15 amino acids. CDR3 protein: CASSLEPSGFDTQYF. In DNA, the CDR3 is TGTGCCAGCAGCTTAGAGCCTAGCGGATTTGATACGCAGTATTTT.

This clonotype was seen at least ten times. This chain connects TRBV7-2 to TRBJ2-2; D call uncertain. V was shortened by 1 base and J by 0 bases, with 6 bases between the two germline ends. Germline V CDR1 and CDR2: SGHTA, FQGNSA. The CDR3 totals 15 residues. The CDR3 nucleotides read TGTGCCAGCAGCTTAGACGCGGCGAACACCGGGGAGCTGTTTTTT. Translation gives CASSLDAANTGELFF. Full variable domain (rest looked up from reference TRBV7-2 and TRBJ2-2): GAGVSQSPSNKVTEKGKDVELRCDPISGHTALYWYRQSLGQGLEFLIYFQGNSAPDKSGLPSDRFSAERTGGSVSTLTIQRTQQEDSAVYLCASSLDAANTGELFFGEGSRLTVL.

This clonotype was detected many times. V is TRBV29-1 and J is TRBJ1-1, with D unclear. Trimming removed 4 bases from V and 7 bases from J, with 16 bases in between. Per the germline V gene, CDR1 is SQVTM and CDR2 is ANQGSEA. The CDR3 runs to 13 residues. The CDR3, as DNA: TGCAGCGTTGGTTGGTCCTCGACGGGTGAAGCTTTCTTT. Translation gives CSVGWSSTGEAFF.

This clonotype showed up many times. The gene calls are TRBV12-3 or TRBV12-4 and TRBJ2-5; possibly TRBD2 for D (7 bases). CDR3 size: 19 residues. Trimming took 0 bases from V and 0 from J, leaving 20 bases between them. CDR3 in amino acids: CASSLAEYRGALYQETQYF. The CDR3 bases are TGTGCCAGCAGTTTAGCCGAGTATCGGGGGGCATTGTACCAAGAGACCCAGTACTTC.

This clonotype showed up many times. The chain employs TRBV9 and TRBJ2-2; unclear D gene. V was trimmed by 0 bases and J by 6 bases, leaving 9 bases between them. There are 14 residues in the CDR3. Germline V gene data show CDR1 as SGDLS and CDR2 as YYNGEE. As DNA, the CDR3 is TGTGCCAGCAGCGTAGGGCCCAGTGCCGGGGAGCTGTTTTTT. Translated, it gives CASSVGPSAGELFF.

This clonotype occurred many times. The chain is built from TRBV7-2 and TRBJ2-7; 8 bases agree with TRBD1. Germline V gene sequence: CDR1 SGHTA, CDR2 FQGNSA. Unmatched junction bases numbered 10, after V lost 5 bases and J lost 1 base. This CDR3 region has 16 residues. The CDR3 sequence: CASSLGQGEVSYEQYV. CDR3 DNA: TGTGCCAGCAGCCTCGGACAGGGAGAAGTATCCTACGAGCAGTACGTC.

This clonotype was recorded at least ten times. V is TRBV29-1 and J is TRBJ1-2; 8 bases are shared with TRBD1. This CDR3 has 12 residues. CDR1 and CDR2 (germline): SQVTM, ANQGSEA. Unmatched junction bases numbered 8, after V lost 7 bases and J lost 7 bases. CDR3 loop: CSGVGQALGYTF. In nucleotides, the CDR3 is TGCAGCGGCGTGGGACAGGCCCTTGGCTACACCTTC.

This clonotype was seen many times. The chain employs TRBV28 and TRBJ2-5; unclear D gene. V was shortened by 6 bases and J by 3 bases, with 14 bases between the two germline ends. Germline values: CDR1 MDHEN, CDR2 SYDVKM. The CDR3 spans 14 residues. CDR3 amino acids: CASSPHRAKETQYF. The CDR3 DNA is TGTGCCAGCAGCCCCCACAGAGCTAAAGAGACCCAGTACTTC. The variable domain in full, completed from reference TRBV28 and TRBJ2-5, reads DVKVTQSSRYLVKRTGEKVFLECVQDMDHENMFWYRQDPGLGLRLIYFSYDVKMKEKGDIPEGYSVSREKKERFSLILESASTNQTSMYLCASSPHRAKETQYFGPGTRLLVL.

Ten or more counts support this clonotype. The chain uses TRBV20-1 and TRBJ2-3; TRBD2 matches at 9 bases. Germline lookup yields CDR1 DFQATT and CDR2 SNEGSKA (reference sequence). The CDR3 consists of 16 residues. Trimming took 0 bases from V and 2 from J; bases not matched to a gene: 6. The CDR3 DNA is TGCAGTGCTAGAGATTTTAGCGGGGGAAACACAGATACGCAGTATTTT. This encodes CSARDFSGGNTDTQYF.

There are many counts of this clonotype. This sequence joins TRBV5-1 and TRBJ1-1, with 8 bases lining up with TRBD1. The length of the CDR3 is 16 residues. Per germline, CDR1 SGHRS and CDR2 YFSETQ. V lost 0 bases and J lost 0; bases outside the gene matches: 4. The CDR3 reads CASSLEPGQVNTEAFF. The CDR3 DNA reads TGCGCCAGCAGCTTGGAACCGGGACAGGTGAACACTGAAGCTTTCTTT.

This clonotype was counted many times. The chain combines TRBV20-1 with TRBJ1-2; unclear D gene. V was pared by 6 bases and J by 3 bases, with 11 bases between. This CDR3 is built from 12 residues. The V gene's germline CDR1 is DFQATT and CDR2 SNEGSKA (reference sequence). The CDR3 bases are TGCAGTGCCACCCACCGGGACTATGGCTACACCTTC. Protein product: CSATHRDYGYTF.

This clonotype was detected many times. The V gene is TRBV15, the J gene TRBJ1-2; D gene uncertain. V lost 5 bases to trimming and J lost 2 bases, with 12 bases between them. CDR1 is LNHNV, CDR2 YYDKDF, per germline (reference sequence). CDR3 length: 14 residues. Here the CDR3 reads CATSVVLGNYGYTF. The CDR3 DNA reads as TGTGCCACCAGCGTGGTCTTGGGGAACTATGGCTACACCTTC.

This clonotype has ten or more counts. Here the CDR3 reads CSPSRATEAFF. CDR3 coding DNA: TGCAGTCCTTCCAGGGCTACTGAAGCTTTCTTT. The chain is built from TRBV20-1 and TRBJ1-1, with TRBD1 as a possible D gene (5 bases). Trimming pared 8 bases from V and 5 bases from J, leaving 12 bases between. CDR1 and CDR2 from the germline V gene are DFQATT and SNEGSKA (reference sequence). The CDR3 has 11 residues.

This clonotype was recorded many times. The V and J genes are TRBV4-3 and TRBJ2-7; 8 bases align to TRBD1. In germline, CDR1 is LGHNA, CDR2 YSLEER. CDR3 size: 17 residues. The J segment lost 9 bases and the V segment lost 0 bases, leaving 16 bases of the junction unmatched. As DNA, the CDR3 is TGCGCCAGCAGCCAAGAGCGGACAGGGCCCTGGGTTGCGGGGCAGTACTTC. It translates to CASSQERTGPWVAGQYF.

Many counts were recorded for this clonotype. The rearrangement links TRBV5-1 to TRBJ1-4; no reliable D call. The CDR3 length is 13 residues. Germline CDR1 and CDR2: SGHRS and YFSETQ. V was trimmed by 5 bases and J by 4 bases, leaving 9 bases between them. The CDR3 protein is CASRTDGNEKLFF. DNA of the CDR3: TGCGCCAGCAGGACGGACGGTAATGAAAAACTGTTTTTT.